These 32 T cell receptor beta chains were sequenced from one sample in a study of cytomegalovirus exposure and HLA in healthy donors. PCR used 60 Vbeta primers and 13 Jbeta primers. This table comes from immunoSEQ multiplex PCR, and its TCRdb copy is limited to in-frame clones, with some not included. In the table there are 150,000 to 200,000 clones, under 85% of which are singletons. Specimen: PBMCs. The source of these receptors is a woman in her twenties or thirties in good health and CMV-seronegative.

This clone was found a few times. The genes are TRBV5-4 and TRBJ1-6; possible D gene TRBD1, 5 bases. The CDR3 is 16 amino acids. Trimming removed 4 bases at V and 0 bases at J, with 11 bases between. Germline V gene data show CDR1 as SGHNT and CDR2 as YYREEE (reference sequence). Written as DNA, the CDR3 is TGTGCCAGCAGCCAAACGACAGTCTCCTATAATTCACCCCTCCACTTT. The encoded protein is CASSQTTVSYNSPLHF. Drawing the rest from reference TRBV5-4 and TRBJ1-6, the complete variable domain is ETGVTQSPTHLIKTRGQQVTLRCSSQSGHNTVSWYQQALGQGPQFIFQYYREEENGRGNFPPRFSGLQFPNYSSELNVNALELDDSALYLCASSQTTVSYNSPLHFGNGTRLTVT.

The rearrangement joins TRBV15 to TRBJ2-5, with D possibly being TRBD1 or TRBD2 (5 bases each). With the DNA end fitting TRBJ2-7 better, the J assignment may be wrong. Germline assignment: CDR1 LNHNV and CDR2 YYDKDF (reference sequence). CDR3 length equals 15 residues. The CDR3 DNA is TGTGCCACCAGCAGAGATTTTGGGGGCTCCTACGAGCAGTACTTC. Residues: CATSRDFGGSYEQYF.

V and J are TRBV2 and TRBJ1-2; 10 bases align to TRBD1. Germline assignment: CDR1 SNHLY and CDR2 FYNNEI. Trimming removed 6 bases from V and 4 bases from J; junction bases left unmatched: 5. The CDR3 length is 14 residues. The CDR3 spells CASSGDRGGYGYTF. The CDR3 DNA follows: TGTGCCAGCAGCGGGGACAGGGGAGGCTATGGCTACACCTTC.

The chain is built from TRBV7-2 and TRBJ1-1, with D possibly matching TRBD1 (6 bases). Trimming took 6 bases from V and 9 from J, leaving 26 bases between them. The CDR3 runs to 16 residues. The V gene's germline CDR1 is SGHTA and CDR2 FQGNSA. The DNA of the CDR3 is TGTGCCAGCAGAGATTATCGGGGGGCGATATCGGAGAAAGCTTTCTTT. This encodes CASRDYRGAISEKAFF.

The chain links TRBV14 to TRBJ2-2; 7 positions match TRBD2. Per the germline V gene, CDR1 is SGHDN and CDR2 is FVKESK. There are 16 residues in the CDR3. Trimming cost V 3 bases and J 2 bases; bases outside gene matches: 6. The CDR3 DNA reads TGTGCCAGCAGCCAGGGAGGGAGGCCAAACACCGGGGAGCTGTTTTTT. It yields the protein CASSQGGRPNTGELFF.

By proportion, this clone is medium-sized. V gene TRBV4-3 combines with J gene TRBJ2-1; 7 bases are a match to TRBD2. The CDR3 covers 17 residues. The germline CDR1 and CDR2 sequences are LGHNA and YSLEER. Trimming cost V 0 bases and J 4 bases; bases outside gene matches: 9. Written as DNA, the CDR3 is TGCGCCAGCAGCCAAGAAGGTGGGTGGGAGGGGTACAATGAGCAGTTCTTC. Translating gives CASSQEGGWEGYNEQFF.

V is TRBV11-3 and J is TRBJ2-7; 9 bases are a match to TRBD1. Germline V gene data show CDR1 as SGHNT and CDR2 as YENEEA. CDR3 length: 12 amino acids. V was pared by 4 bases and J by 8 bases, with 3 bases of the junction left unmatched. The chain's CDR3 is CASSSGQGQQYF. CDR3 DNA sequence: TGTGCCAGCAGCTCGGGACAGGGCCAGCAGTACTTC.

The gene calls are TRBV10-3 and TRBJ2-5; weak D call: TRBD1 (7 bases). The CDR3 has 14 amino acids. Trimming cost V 2 bases and J 4 bases, with 11 bases left between them. The germline gives CDR1 ENHRY, CDR2 SYGVKD. The CDR3 reads CAISEGQGGETQYF. The CDR3 nucleotides are TGTGCCATCAGTGAGGGTCAGGGGGGAGAGACCCAGTACTTC.

In this sample, this clone turned up a few times. The chain carries TRBV7-9 and TRBJ2-7; 8 bases fit TRBD1. This CDR3 comprises 14 residues. V lost 4 bases, J lost 3 bases, and 5 bases stayed unmatched. CDR1 is SEHNR, CDR2 FQNEAQ, per germline (reference sequence). CDR3 nucleotides: TGTGCCAGCAGCTATGACAGGGGAAACTACGAGCAGTACTTC. Translated: CASSYDRGNYEQYF.

The chain combines TRBV5-6 with TRBJ1-2, with D tentatively TRBD1 (5 bases). This CDR3 is 15 amino acids long. Germline V lookup: CDR1 SGHDT, CDR2 YYEEEE. V gave up 0 bases and J gave up 3 bases, with 12 bases separating them. The CDR3 region is CASSLVARVDYGYTF. The CDR3 region has the DNA TGTGCCAGCAGCTTGGTGGCCAGGGTCGACTATGGCTACACCTTC.

This clone has a handful of counts. This rearrangement joins TRBV4-1 to TRBJ1-5, with a possible D match to TRBD1 (6 bases). This CDR3 spans 17 amino acids. With 2 bases removed from V and 4 bases from J, the gap between germline ends came to 18 bases. Germline values: CDR1 MGHRA, CDR2 YSYEKL. The CDR3, as DNA: TGCGCCAGCAGCCAAACCATATCGGGACACTCAAATCAGCCCCAGCATTTT. It encodes CASSQTISGHSNQPQHF.

The chain links TRBV9 to TRBJ2-5; 7 nucleotides line up with TRBD2. This CDR3 region has 14 residues. CDR1 is SGDLS, CDR2 YYNGEE, per germline. The V segment lost 1 base and the J segment 3 bases; nucleotides outside the gene matches: 3. CDR3 nucleotides: TGTGCCAGCAGCGTAATGGGGGGGAAAGAGACCCAGTACTTC. Encoded protein: CASSVMGGKETQYF.

There are a few counts of this clone. The V and J genes are TRBV5-6 and TRBJ1-1; weak D call: TRBD1 (5 bases). The CDR3 contains 14 residues. V shed 5 bases and J shed 6 bases, with 17 bases lying between them. Germline assignment: CDR1 SGHDT and CDR2 YYEEEE. CDR3: CASRVYQGMAEAFF. In nucleotides, the CDR3 is TGTGCCAGCAGAGTATACCAGGGAATGGCTGAAGCTTTCTTT. Based on the CDR3 plus reference TRBV5-6 and TRBJ1-1, the full variable domain is DAGVTQSPTHLIKTRGQQVTLRCSPKSGHDTVSWYQQALGQGPQFIFQYYEEEERQRGNFPDRFSGHQFPNYSSELNVNALLLGDSALYLCASRVYQGMAEAFFGQGTRLTVV.

This clone was seen only once. V is TRBV4-2 and J is TRBJ1-2; D ambiguous. V lost 0 bases to trimming and J lost 4 bases, with 21 bases between them. Germline CDR1 is LGHNA and CDR2 is YNFKEQ. This CDR3 is built from 18 residues. For the CDR3, the DNA is TGTGCCAGCAGCCAAGAAGTTTCGGGTGGAGGGCCCAGCTATGGCTACACCTTC. This translates into CASSQEVSGGGPSYGYTF.

V is TRBV7-6 and J is TRBJ2-7, with TRBD2 matching over 12 bases. V was pared by 6 bases and J by 1 base, with 7 bases of the junction left unmatched. CDR3 length equals 16 residues. Germline V CDR1 and CDR2: SGHVS, FNYEAQ. The CDR3 DNA sequence: TGTGCCAGCAGTTCGACTAGCGGGAGTAGGTCCTACGAGCAGTACTTC. It specifies CASSSTSGSRSYEQYF. The variable domain in full, completed from reference TRBV7-6 and TRBJ2-7, reads GAGVSQSPRYKVTKRGQDVALRCDPISGHVSLYWYRQALGQGPEFLTYFNYEAQQDKSGLPNDRFSAERPEGSISTLTIQRTEQRDSAMYRCASSSTSGSRSYEQYFGPGTRLTVT.

The chain combines TRBV27 with TRBJ1-1; no firm D call. The germline CDR1 and CDR2 sequences are MNHEY and SMNVEV (reference sequence). Trimming took off 8 bases at V and 7 bases at J, with 14 bases between the two ends. The CDR3 is made up of 12 amino acids. The CDR3 DNA is TGTGCCAGCCGGTCCGGGGTAGGTGAAGCTTTCTTT. Amino acids: CASRSGVGEAFF.

The chain is built from TRBV27 and TRBJ1-4, with D hard to call. Germline V CDR1 and CDR2: MNHEY, SMNVEV (reference sequence). V was shortened by 2 bases and J by 5 bases, with 9 bases between the two germline ends. The CDR3 loop spans 14 amino acids. Here the CDR3 DNA reads TGTGCCAGCAGTTTAAGTCGGGGAAATGAAAAACTGTTTTTT. The encoded protein is CASSLSRGNEKLFF.

V gene TRBV29-1 combines with J gene TRBJ2-1, with D possibly matching TRBD2 (6 bases). V lost 0 bases and J 0 bases, leaving 15 bases between the germline ends. The CDR3 totals 17 residues. Germline CDR1 and CDR2: SQVTM and ANQGSEA. The CDR3 bases are TGCAGCGTTGAAGATTATCAGGCGGGGAGCTCCTACAATGAGCAGTTCTTC. This sequence encodes CSVEDYQAGSSYNEQFF.

This chain connects TRBV30 to TRBJ2-7; possible D gene TRBD1, 6 bases. The CDR3 spans 14 residues. Germline CDR1 is GTSNPN and CDR2 is SVGIG (reference sequence). Trimming took 4 bases from V and 7 from J, leaving 20 bases between them. Written as DNA, the CDR3 is TGTGCCTGGACTTATTCAGGGGTGCTTTTAGAGCAGTACTTC. It encodes CAWTYSGVLLEQYF.

The chain uses TRBV27 and TRBJ2-2, with TRBD1 matching over 9 bases. The CDR3 extends over 15 amino acids. Germline assignment: CDR1 MNHEY and CDR2 SMNVEV (reference sequence). V trimming: 5 bases; J trimming: 4 bases; junction bases outside the gene matches: 5. CDR3 amino acids: CASSLPGQGTGELFF. Here the CDR3 DNA reads TGTGCCAGCAGTCTTCCGGGACAGGGCACCGGGGAGCTGTTTTTT.

This clone was seen many times. The chain couples TRBV30 to TRBJ1-1; D gene ambiguous. There are 14 residues in the CDR3. The V gene's germline CDR1 is GTSNPN and CDR2 SVGIG (reference sequence). V was trimmed by 7 bases and J by 6 bases, leaving 21 bases between them. For the CDR3, the DNA is TGTGCCTTGAGCCCCTTACGGTCGGTGTCTGAAGCTTTCTTT. This translates into CALSPLRSVSEAFF.

The V and J genes are TRBV7-9 and TRBJ1-2; D is unresolved. V lost 5 bases, J lost 5 bases, and 21 bases lay in between. This CDR3 has 16 residues. Per germline, CDR1 SEHNR and CDR2 FQNEAQ (reference sequence). CDR3 bases: TGTGCCAGCAGCCTTTTGAATTTGGGAGATCGGTATGGCTACACCTTC. It codes for CASSLLNLGDRYGYTF.

This clone was detected only a few times. This CDR3 is CASSIGGRASRETQYF. The CDR3 region has the DNA TGTGCCAGTAGTATAGGCGGGAGGGCCTCGAGGGAGACCCAGTACTTC. V usage is TRBV19 and J usage is TRBJ2-5; 9 bases line up with TRBD2. Trimming cost V 1 base and J 5 bases; bases outside gene matches: 8. Per the germline V gene, CDR1 is LNHDA and CDR2 is SQIVND (reference sequence). The CDR3 consists of 16 residues. The variable domain in full, with the rest retrieved from reference TRBV19 and TRBJ2-5, is DGGITQSPKYLFRKEGQNVTLSCEQNLNHDAMYWYRQDPGQGLRLIYYSQIVNDFQKGDIAEGYSVSREKKESFPLTVTSAQKNPTAFYLCASSIGGRASRETQYFGPGTRLLVL.

This clone was picked up a small number of times. The J gene is TRBJ2-7, the V gene TRBV19; 9 bases are a match to TRBD1. Trimming took 2 bases from V and 3 from J; bases not matched to a gene: 5. Looked up from germline, CDR1 is LNHDA and CDR2 is SQIVND (reference sequence). The CDR3 length is 15 residues. The DNA of the CDR3 is TGTGCCAGTAGTATACTGGGACAGGGTCACTACGAGCAGTACTTC. Translated: CASSILGQGHYEQYF.

The chain carries TRBV7-9 and TRBJ2-1; 7 bases fit TRBD2. Losses at the gene ends were 3 bases for V and 1 base for J; bases not matched to a gene: 3. Germline V gene lookup returns CDR1 SEHNR and CDR2 FQNEAQ (reference sequence). The CDR3 totals 15 residues. Written as DNA, the CDR3 is TGTGCCAGCAGCTTGGGCGGGGGTTCCTACAATGAGCAGTTCTTC. Its protein is CASSLGGGSYNEQFF.

V gene TRBV5-4 combines with J gene TRBJ2-5, with 9 bases fitting TRBD1. The V segment lost 4 bases and the J segment 9 bases; nucleotides outside the gene matches: 10. The CDR3 spans 14 residues. CDR1 and CDR2 (germline): SGHNT, YYREEE (reference sequence). CDR3 loop: CASSLRTGDGAQYF. The CDR3 DNA follows: TGTGCCAGCAGCCTGAGGACAGGGGATGGGGCCCAGTACTTC.

The gene calls are TRBV5-1 and TRBJ2-1; D remains unclear. This CDR3 comprises 13 residues. The germline V gene has CDR1 SGHRS and CDR2 YFSETQ. V was shortened by 3 bases and J by 0 bases, with 4 bases between the two germline ends. The CDR3 DNA reads as TGCGCCAGCAGCTCGAGCTCCTACAATGAGCAGTTCTTC. This translates into CASSSSSYNEQFF.

The V call is TRBV4-1, the J call TRBJ2-1; 7 bases align to TRBD2. The germline CDR1 and CDR2 sequences are MGHRA and YSYEKL. V was clipped by 3 bases and J by 6 bases; unmatched bases: 14. This CDR3 is built from 17 residues. CDR3 DNA sequence: TGCGCCAGCAGCCAGGGGATCCGGGGGAGGGGCGGCAATGAGCAGTTCTTC. Its protein is CASSQGIRGRGGNEQFF.

This clone came up a few times. The chain employs TRBV16 and TRBJ2-7; TRBD1 matches 10 bases. The CDR3 runs to 16 residues. From germline, CDR1 is KGHSY and CDR2 FQNENV. V lost 4 bases and J lost 3; bases outside the gene matches: 9. The CDR3 loop is CASSLRPGQGYYEQYF. The CDR3 DNA is TGTGCCAGCAGCCTAAGGCCGGGACAGGGGTACTACGAGCAGTACTTC.

This sequence joins TRBV30 and TRBJ1-1; 7 positions agree with TRBD1. J was trimmed by 1 base and V by 3 bases; bases with no gene match: 2. The CDR3 contains 13 residues. CDR1 is GTSNPN, CDR2 SVGIG, per germline (reference sequence). The CDR3 coding sequence is TGTGCCTGGAGGGCAGGGGGGAACACTGAAGCTTTCTTT. Amino acids: CAWRAGGNTEAFF.

CDR3 bases: TGTGCCAGCTCACCGTCCTTAGCGGGGCAAGAGACCCAGTACTTC. This sequence encodes CASSPSLAGQETQYF. The chain links TRBV18 to TRBJ2-5; 8 nucleotides agree with TRBD2. The J segment lost 2 bases and the V segment lost 3 bases, leaving 5 bases of the junction unmatched. This CDR3 comprises 15 residues. Germline loops: CDR1 KGHSH, CDR2 LQKENI.

The chain recombines TRBV5-6 with TRBJ2-1, with 8 bases aligning to TRBD1. The length of the CDR3 is 16 residues. J gave up 8 bases and V 4 bases, and 14 bases lay outside the gene matches. CDR1 and CDR2 from the germline V gene are SGHDT and YYEEEE. CDR3 in DNA: TGTGCCAGCAGCCGGGCCATCGGACAGGGAGTCTATGAGCAGTTCTTC. It is translated as CASSRAIGQGVYEQFF.